This TCR beta chain derives from a study of T cell changes during pregnancy in multiple sclerosis. The V gene end was trimmed by 1 base and the J gene end by 4 bases; junction bases not matched to a gene: 8. The CDR3 runs to 17 residues. CDR1 MGHRA and CDR2 YSYEKL come from the germline V gene. Some clones are missing from TCRdb's copy, which holds only in-frame ones; the method was immunoSEQ multiplex PCR. The sample holds under 120,000 clones, 80% to 95% seen once. This material consisted of peripheral blood, taken after pregnancy. The TCR comes from a female donor with multiple sclerosis, enrolled in a pregnancy study. The rearrangement links TRBV4-1 to TRBJ2-2, with 8 bases matching TRBD2. The CDR3 sequence: CASSQAPGGPVTGELFF. DNA of the CDR3: TGCGCCAGCAGCCAAGCGCCGGGGGGGCCGGTCACCGGGGAGCTGTTTTTT.